This is a list of T cell receptor beta chains from one sample in a study of blood T cells in healthy people across ages. Each CDR3 protein gets one entry after TCRdb re-called the 5' RACE reads with MiXCR. The sample has about 1.1 million distinct CDR3 sequences, around two fifths seen once; the top ten hold roughly 13%. The sample taken for sequencing was blood. These receptors all stem from a man aged 18 to 30 in good health. Both conserved end residues are part of each CDR3. The D gene is left open where the match is weak. Clone size is shown for a subset of rows, as once, few, many or a class of expanded clone.

clone size,V gene,J gene,D gene,CDR3 protein,CDR3 DNA
few,TRBV7-9,TRBJ1-2,TRBD1,CASSLESPFQGDNGYTF,TGTGCCAGCAGCTTAGAAAGCCCCTTCCAGGGGGATAATGGCTACACCTTC
few,TRBV4-2,TRBJ1-1,NA,CASSPLAGNTEAFF,TGTGCCAGCAGCCCCTTAGCGGGGAACACTGAAGCTTTCTTT
NA,TRBV27,TRBJ1-4,NA,CASSRLTAGNEKLFF,TGTGCCAGCAGCCGCCTGACGGCAGGGAATGAAAAACTGTTTTTT
NA,TRBV20-1,TRBJ1-4,TRBD1,CSASTTGGPNEKLFF,TGCAGTGCTTCAACCACAGGGGGTCCGAATGAAAAACTGTTTTTT
few,TRBV20-1,TRBJ2-2,NA,CSASRRVRTGELFF,TGCAGTGCTAGTAGGAGGGTACGCACCGGGGAGCTGTTTTTT
few,TRBV6-6,TRBJ1-4,NA,CASSYSGDGKLFF,TGTGCCAGCAGTTACTCAGGGGACGGAAAACTGTTTTTT
NA,TRBV20-1,TRBJ1-6,NA,CSATSPPDRTYNSPLHF,TGCAGTGCTACCTCACCCCCGGACCGAACTTATAATTCACCCCTCCACTTT
NA,TRBV3-1,TRBJ2-7,NA,CASSGRTANSHEQYF,TGTGCCAGCAGTGGTCGCACAGCTAATTCCCACGAGCAGTACTTC
NA,TRBV11-2,TRBJ2-1,TRBD2,CASRWTSGGPYNEQFF,TGTGCCAGCAGGTGGACTAGCGGGGGCCCATACAATGAGCAGTTCTTC
few,TRBV6-2/TRBV6-3,TRBJ1-5,NA,CASSYLSGLHQPQHF,TGTGCCAGCAGTTATCTCTCCGGGCTGCATCAGCCCCAGCATTTT
NA,TRBV21-1,TRBJ2-7,NA,CASSKERDRIYEQYF,TGTGCCAGCAGCAAAGAACGGGACAGGATCTACGAGCAGTACTTC
NA,TRBV7-2,TRBJ1-1,NA,CASSLVVFNTEAFF,TGTGCCAGCAGCTTAGTTGTATTTAACACTGAAGCTTTCTTT
many,TRBV9,TRBJ2-1,NA,CASSVGQGYNEQFF,TGTGCCAGCAGCGTAGGGCAGGGCTACAATGAGCAGTTCTTC
NA,TRBV6-2/TRBV6-3,TRBJ2-1,NA,CASSYQRGSYNEQFF,TGTGCCAGCAGTTACCAACGGGGCTCCTACAATGAGCAGTTCTTC
many,TRBV12-3/TRBV12-4,TRBJ2-4,NA,CASSFAGLAKNIQYF,TGTGCCAGCAGTTTCGCGGGCCTAGCCAAAAACATTCAGTACTTC
NA,TRBV4-1,TRBJ2-3,TRBD2,CASSHILAGVPTSTDTQYF,TGCGCCAGCAGCCATATCCTAGCGGGGGTCCCAACTAGCACAGATACGCAGTATTTT
few,TRBV2,TRBJ2-7,NA,CASNSLSSSYEQYF,TGTGCCAGCAATAGCTTATCTAGCTCCTACGAGCAGTACTTC
NA,TRBV29-1,TRBJ2-5,NA,CSVARVGRFQETQYF,TGCAGCGTCGCTCGAGTAGGACGGTTCCAAGAGACCCAGTACTTC
NA,TRBV12-3/TRBV12-4,TRBJ2-4,TRBD2,CASRTTSGENIQYF,TGTGCCAGCAGAACGACTAGCGGGGAAAACATTCAGTACTTC
few,TRBV20-1,TRBJ2-3,NA,CSGGVGTDTQYF,TGCAGTGGTGGGGTGGGCACAGATACGCAGTATTTT
NA,TRBV29-1,TRBJ2-7,NA,CSVRGGTNSYEQYF,TGCAGCGTCCGTGGTGGGACAAACTCCTACGAGCAGTACTTC
NA,TRBV3-1,TRBJ1-1,TRBD1,CASSPKPRQGEKNTEAFF,TGTGCCAGCAGCCCCAAGCCCCGACAGGGGGAGAAGAACACTGAAGCTTTCTTT
NA,TRBV7-3,TRBJ2-1,TRBD1,CASSRTGTNEQFF,TGTGCCAGCAGCCGGACAGGGACTAATGAGCAGTTCTTC
NA,TRBV29-1,TRBJ2-3,TRBD2,CSAQPGLHSDTQYF,TGCAGCGCTCAACCGGGACTACACAGTGATACGCAGTATTTT
NA,TRBV24-1,TRBJ2-3,NA,CATSLTGSDTQYF,TGTGCCACCAGTTTAACAGGCTCGGATACGCAGTATTTT
few,TRBV6-6,TRBJ1-2,NA,CASTQEPDAGYGYTF,TGTGCCAGCACCCAAGAGCCGGACGCCGGCTATGGCTACACCTTC
once,TRBV5-1,TRBJ2-5,NA,CASSRLDLQETQYF,TGCGCCAGCAGCCGACTCGACCTACAAGAGACCCAGTACTTC
few,TRBV20-1,TRBJ2-3,NA,CSAREGGRQADTQYF,TGCAGTGCTAGAGAAGGAGGCAGGCAGGCAGATACGCAGTATTTT
NA,TRBV3-1,TRBJ2-1,NA,CASSQDPRYNDQFF,TGTGCCAGCAGCCAAGATCCCCGGTACAATGACCAGTTCTTC
few,TRBV10-3,TRBJ2-5,NA,CATAWGETQYF,TGTGCCACGGCATGGGGGGAGACCCAGTACTTC
NA,TRBV16,TRBJ2-7,TRBD1,CASTPPTGGMNNEQYF,TGTGCCAGCACCCCGCCGACAGGGGGCATGAACAATGAGCAGTACTTC
few,TRBV20-1,TRBJ2-5,NA,CSARPGGPETQYF,TGCAGTGCTAGACCCGGGGGCCCAGAGACCCAGTACTTC
NA,TRBV5-1,TRBJ1-1,NA,CATRWGVNTEAFF,TGCGCCACCCGGTGGGGCGTGAACACTGAAGCTTTCTTT
NA,TRBV7-2,TRBJ2-3,NA,CASSLCQGSYTDTQYF,TGTGCCAGCAGCTTATGCCAGGGGAGTTACACAGATACGCAGTATTTT
NA,TRBV7-9,TRBJ2-1,TRBD1,CASRHRDRAGNEQFF,TGTGCCAGCAGACACCGGGACAGGGCTGGGAATGAGCAGTTCTTC
NA,TRBV6-2/TRBV6-3,TRBJ1-1,NA,CASSYPRIMNTEAFF,TGTGCCAGCAGTTACCCTAGGATTATGAACACTGAAGCTTTCTTT
few,TRBV7-2,TRBJ2-1,NA,CASSFGRGGHNEQFF,TGTGCCAGCAGCTTTGGGAGGGGGGGCCACAATGAGCAGTTCTTC